These 10 T cell receptor beta chains were sequenced from one sample in a study of lung T cells in sarcoidosis with Löfgren's syndrome. TCRdb ran MiXCR on the reads and lists one entry per CDR3 protein. The sample lists tens of thousands of distinct CDR3 sequences, 21% occurring once. The sequenced material came from CD4+ T cells from PBMCs. These receptors came from a human donor with sarcoidosis (Löfgren's syndrome or another form), or a control subject (not recorded which).

This clonotype was counted at least ten times. The V gene is TRBV12-3 or TRBV12-4, the J gene TRBJ2-3; 8 nucleotides agree with TRBD1. With V trimmed by 3 bases and J by 4 bases, 6 bases remained unmatched. The CDR3 totals 15 residues. CDR3 coding DNA: TGTGCCAGCAGTTTTAGAGGACAGGGATCAGATACGCAGTATTTT. Translating it yields CASSFRGQGSDTQYF.

This clonotype was observed at least ten times. This chain connects TRBV10-3 to TRBJ2-7; the D gene could be TRBD1 or TRBD2 (7 bases each). The germline V gene has CDR1 ENHRY and CDR2 SYGVKD. CDR3 length: 15 amino acids. Trimming pared 8 bases from V and 3 bases from J, leaving 20 bases between. In nucleotides, the CDR3 is TGTGCCATCTCCCCCGTGCGGGGGACAGACTACGAGCAGTACTTC. It yields the protein CAISPVRGTDYEQYF.

This clonotype has ten or more counts. The chain uses TRBV6-1 and TRBJ1-4, with D possibly being TRBD1 (5 bases). CDR3 length: 15 amino acids. Germline assignment: CDR1 MNHNS and CDR2 SASEGT. V lost 5 bases, J lost 8 bases, and 18 bases lay in between. CDR3 sequence reads: CASSPSTGQVEKLFF. CDR3 DNA: TGTGCCAGCAGTCCCTCGACGGGGCAGGTGGAAAAACTGTTTTTT.

The table lists this clonotype with many counts. The chain has TRBV6-1 and TRBJ2-7, with D possibly being TRBD1 or TRBD2 (5 bases each). The germline CDR1 and CDR2 sequences are MNHNS and SASEGT. V lost 6 bases to trimming and J lost 5 bases, with 17 bases between them. The CDR3 is made up of 14 amino acids. The CDR3 reads CASRDTGRRHEQYV. The CDR3 DNA is TGTGCCAGCAGGGACACGGGACGCCGTCACGAGCAGTACGTC.

This clonotype counts as medium-sized. This chain uses TRBV6-2 or TRBV6-3 with TRBJ2-7; 9 nucleotides line up with TRBD2. The CDR3 extends over 15 amino acids. The germline V gene has CDR1 MNHEY and CDR2 SVGEGT. J gave up 2 bases and V 5 bases, and 7 bases lay outside the gene matches. CDR3 coding DNA: TGTGCCAGCAGTAGCCCGGGACTAGCCACCTACGAGCAGTACGTC. This gives the protein CASSSPGLATYEQYV.

Points on this clonotype: A much larger clone is a single base away; this may be a read error. The chain carries TRBV4-1 and TRBJ1-2, with 7 bases fitting TRBD1. This CDR3 has 15 amino acids. In germline, CDR1 is MGHRA, CDR2 YSYEKL. Germline trimming cut 2 bases from V and 1 base from J; bases unmatched to any gene: 4. Written as DNA, the CDR3 is TGCGCCAGCAGCCAACCTGGACAGGTTAACTATGGCTACACCTTC. Protein product: CASSQPGQVNYGYTF.

The CDR3 nucleotides are TGTGCCTGGAGCGGGGGTCGGAGGAACCTGAGGAACACTGAAGCTTTCTTT. Translated: CAWSGGRRNLRNTEAFF. V usage is TRBV30 and J usage is TRBJ1-1, with D perhaps matching TRBD1 (5 bases). The CDR3 length is 17 residues. The V end lost 3 bases, the J end lost 1 base, and 21 bases lay between the germline ends. CDR1 and CDR2 from the germline V gene are GTSNPN and SVGIG (reference sequence).

This clonotype was detected many times. The rearrangement joins TRBV20-1 to TRBJ1-6, with D possibly matching TRBD1 (6 bases). Trimming shortened V by 2 bases and J by 7 bases, and 15 bases separated the two germline ends. The CDR3 loop spans 15 amino acids. Germline lookup yields CDR1 DFQATT and CDR2 SNEGSKA (reference sequence). The CDR3 sequence: CSARPQGTRNSPLHF. The CDR3 coding sequence is TGCAGTGCTAGACCACAGGGTACGCGCAATTCACCCCTCCACTTT.

The genes are TRBV5-5 and TRBJ2-3, with D unresolved. The CDR3 has 12 amino acids. Germline CDR1 reads SGHKS; CDR2 reads YYEKEE (reference sequence). V was trimmed by 1 base and J by 4 bases, leaving 4 bases between them. The CDR3 nucleotides read TGTGCCAGCAGCTTGAATCCAGATACGCAGTATTTT. It yields the protein CASSLNPDTQYF.

Note on this clonotype: A much larger clone differs from this one at a single base, so this may be a read error. V gene TRBV2 combines with J gene TRBJ2-3, with D perhaps matching TRBD2 (6 bases). Germline assignment: CDR1 SNHLY and CDR2 FYNNEI. There are 15 residues in the CDR3. V lost 2 bases to trimming and J lost 7 bases, with 16 bases between them. CDR3 nucleotide sequence: TGTGCCAGCAGTGAAAGTCAGGTACTAGCATATACGCAGTATTTT. Protein: CASSESQVLAYTQYF.